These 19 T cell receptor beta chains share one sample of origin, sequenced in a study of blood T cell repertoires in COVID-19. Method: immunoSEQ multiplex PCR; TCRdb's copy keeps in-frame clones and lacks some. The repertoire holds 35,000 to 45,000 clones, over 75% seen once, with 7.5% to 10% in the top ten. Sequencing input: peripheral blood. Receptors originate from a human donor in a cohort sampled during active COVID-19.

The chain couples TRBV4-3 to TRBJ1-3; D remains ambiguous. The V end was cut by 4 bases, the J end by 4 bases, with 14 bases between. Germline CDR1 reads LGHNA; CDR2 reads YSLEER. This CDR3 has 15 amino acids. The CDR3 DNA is TGCGCCAGCAGCCGCGCCGGGAGCGGAGGAAACACCATATATTTT. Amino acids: CASSRAGSGGNTIYF.

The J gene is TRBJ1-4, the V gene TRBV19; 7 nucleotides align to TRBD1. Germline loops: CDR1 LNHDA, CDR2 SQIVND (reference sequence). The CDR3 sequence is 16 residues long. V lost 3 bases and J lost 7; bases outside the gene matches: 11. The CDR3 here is CASSMPRGDDGEKLFF. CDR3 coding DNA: TGTGCCAGTAGTATGCCCAGGGGGGATGATGGTGAAAAACTGTTTTTT.

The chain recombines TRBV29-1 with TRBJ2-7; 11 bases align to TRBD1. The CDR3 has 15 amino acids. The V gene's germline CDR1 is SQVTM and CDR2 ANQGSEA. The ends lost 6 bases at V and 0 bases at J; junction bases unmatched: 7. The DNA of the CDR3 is TGCAGCGTGGCAGCCGGGACAGGGGGCTCCTACGAGCAGTACTTC. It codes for CSVAAGTGGSYEQYF.

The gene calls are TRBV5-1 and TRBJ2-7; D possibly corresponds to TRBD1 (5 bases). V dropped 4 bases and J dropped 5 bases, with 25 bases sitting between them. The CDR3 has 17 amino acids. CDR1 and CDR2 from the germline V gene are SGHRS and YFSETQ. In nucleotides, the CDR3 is TGCGCCAGCAGCCATGTCCCCACGACAGACCCTAACCACGAGCAGTACTTC. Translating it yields CASSHVPTTDPNHEQYF.

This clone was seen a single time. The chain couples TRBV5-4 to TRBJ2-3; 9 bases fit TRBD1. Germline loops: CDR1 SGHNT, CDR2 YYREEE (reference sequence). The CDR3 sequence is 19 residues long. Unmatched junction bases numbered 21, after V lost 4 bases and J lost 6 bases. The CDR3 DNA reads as TGTGCCAGCAGCCAGGGGACAGGGTACGTCGACACACAGTCTGATACGCAGTATTTT. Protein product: CASSQGTGYVDTQSDTQYF. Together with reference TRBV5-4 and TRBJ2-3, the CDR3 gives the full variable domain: ETGVTQSPTHLIKTRGQQVTLRCSSQSGHNTVSWYQQALGQGPQFIFQYYREEENGRGNFPPRFSGLQFPNYSSELNVNALELDDSALYLCASSQGTGYVDTQSDTQYFGPGTRLTVL.

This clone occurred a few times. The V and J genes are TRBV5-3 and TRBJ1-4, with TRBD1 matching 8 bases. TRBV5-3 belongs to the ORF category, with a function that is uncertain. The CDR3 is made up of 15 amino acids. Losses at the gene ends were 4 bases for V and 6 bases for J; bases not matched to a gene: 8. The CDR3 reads CARSPDRDGYEKLFF. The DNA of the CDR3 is TGTGCCAGAAGCCCGGACAGGGACGGCTATGAAAAACTGTTTTTT.

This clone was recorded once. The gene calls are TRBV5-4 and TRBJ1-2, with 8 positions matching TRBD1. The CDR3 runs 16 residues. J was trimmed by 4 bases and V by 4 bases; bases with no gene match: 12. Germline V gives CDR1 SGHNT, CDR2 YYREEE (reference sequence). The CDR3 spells CASSTLDRGRPYGYTF. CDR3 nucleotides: TGTGCCAGCAGCACCCTCGACAGGGGCCGCCCCTATGGCTACACCTTC.

The CDR3 here is CASSRDRLDNEQFF. In DNA, the CDR3 is TGTGCCAGCAGCCGAGACAGACTGGACAATGAGCAGTTCTTC. This sequence joins TRBV11-3 and TRBJ2-1, with TRBD1 as a possible D gene (5 bases). V was trimmed by 5 bases and J by 5 bases, leaving 13 bases between them. Germline values: CDR1 SGHNT, CDR2 YENEEA. The CDR3 has 14 residues.

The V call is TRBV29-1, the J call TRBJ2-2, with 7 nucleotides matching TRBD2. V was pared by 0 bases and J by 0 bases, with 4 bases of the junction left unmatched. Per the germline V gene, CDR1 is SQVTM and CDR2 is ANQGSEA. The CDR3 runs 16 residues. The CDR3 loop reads CSVEDARGANTGELFF. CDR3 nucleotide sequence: TGCAGCGTTGAAGACGCTCGGGGGGCGAACACCGGGGAGCTGTTTTTT.

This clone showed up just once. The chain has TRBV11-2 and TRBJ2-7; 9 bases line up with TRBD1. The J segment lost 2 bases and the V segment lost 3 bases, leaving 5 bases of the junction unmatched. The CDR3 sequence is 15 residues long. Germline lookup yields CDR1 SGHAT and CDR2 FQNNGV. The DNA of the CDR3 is TGTGCCAGCAGCTTGGGACAGGGCCTGGCCTACGAGCAGTACTTC. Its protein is CASSLGQGLAYEQYF.

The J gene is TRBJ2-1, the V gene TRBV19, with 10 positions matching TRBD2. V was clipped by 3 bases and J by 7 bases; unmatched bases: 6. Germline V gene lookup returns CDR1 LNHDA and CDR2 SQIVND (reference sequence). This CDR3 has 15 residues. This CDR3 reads CASSIPSGRGNEQFF. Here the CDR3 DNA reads TGTGCCAGTAGTATCCCTAGCGGGAGAGGGAATGAGCAGTTCTTC. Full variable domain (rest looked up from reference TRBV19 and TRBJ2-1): DGGITQSPKYLFRKEGQNVTLSCEQNLNHDAMYWYRQDPGQGLRLIYYSQIVNDFQKGDIAEGYSVSREKKESFPLTVTSAQKNPTAFYLCASSIPSGRGNEQFFGPGTRLTVL.

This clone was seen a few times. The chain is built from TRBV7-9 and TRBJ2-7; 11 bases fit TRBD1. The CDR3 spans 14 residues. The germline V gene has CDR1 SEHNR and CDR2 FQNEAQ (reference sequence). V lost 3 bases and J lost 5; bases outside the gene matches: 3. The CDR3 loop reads CASSFWTGGDEQYF. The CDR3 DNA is TGTGCCAGCAGCTTTTGGACAGGGGGCGACGAGCAGTACTTC.

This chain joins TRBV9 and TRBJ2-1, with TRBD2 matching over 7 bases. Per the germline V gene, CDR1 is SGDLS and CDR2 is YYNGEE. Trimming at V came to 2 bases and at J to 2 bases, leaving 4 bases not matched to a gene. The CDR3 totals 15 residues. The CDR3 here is CASSVSAGAYNEQFF. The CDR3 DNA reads TGTGCCAGCAGCGTTTCCGCGGGAGCCTACAATGAGCAGTTCTTC. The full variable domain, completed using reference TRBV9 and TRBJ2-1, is DSGVTQTPKHLITATGQRVTLRCSPRSGDLSVYWYQQSLDQGLQFLIQYYNGEERAKGNILERFSAQQFPDLHSELNLSSLELGDSALYFCASSVSAGAYNEQFFGPGTRLTVL.

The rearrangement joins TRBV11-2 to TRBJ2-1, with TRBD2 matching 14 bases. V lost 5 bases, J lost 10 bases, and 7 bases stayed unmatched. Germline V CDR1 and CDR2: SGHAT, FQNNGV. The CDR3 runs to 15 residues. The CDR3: CASSPGTSGRREQFF. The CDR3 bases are TGTGCCAGCAGCCCTGGGACTAGCGGGAGAAGGGAGCAGTTCTTC.

As DNA, the CDR3 is TGTGCCAGCAGTGAAACAGGGGGGAACACCGGGGAGCTGTTTTTT. The encoded protein is CASSETGGNTGELFF. V is TRBV2 and J is TRBJ2-2, with TRBD1 matching over 8 bases. The junction had 0 bases not matched to a gene; V was cut back by 2 bases and J by 1 base. Germline CDR1 reads SNHLY; CDR2 reads FYNNEI. This CDR3 spans 15 amino acids.

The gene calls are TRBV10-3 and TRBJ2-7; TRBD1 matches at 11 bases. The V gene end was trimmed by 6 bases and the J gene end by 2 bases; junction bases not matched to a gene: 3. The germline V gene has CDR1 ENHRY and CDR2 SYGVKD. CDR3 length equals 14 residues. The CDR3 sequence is CAIRPGQGAYEQYF. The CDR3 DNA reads TGTGCCATCAGACCGGGACAGGGGGCCTACGAGCAGTACTTC.

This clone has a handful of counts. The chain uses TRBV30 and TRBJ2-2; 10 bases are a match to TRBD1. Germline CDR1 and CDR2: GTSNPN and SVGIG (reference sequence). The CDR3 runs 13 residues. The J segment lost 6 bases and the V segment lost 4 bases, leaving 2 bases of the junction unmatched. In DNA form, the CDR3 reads TGTGCCTGGACCGGACAGGGGGCCGGGGAGCTGTTTTTT. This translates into CAWTGQGAGELFF.

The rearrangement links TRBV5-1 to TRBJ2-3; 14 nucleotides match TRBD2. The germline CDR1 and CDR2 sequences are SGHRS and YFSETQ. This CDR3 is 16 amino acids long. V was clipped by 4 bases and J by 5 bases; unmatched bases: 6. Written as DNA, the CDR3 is TGCGCCAGCAGCGGACTTGGGACTAGCGGGGGAGATACGCAGTATTTT. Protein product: CASSGLGTSGGDTQYF.

The CDR3: CASSRVDRYGYTF. The CDR3 nucleotides read TGTGCCAGCAGCCGAGTTGATCGCTATGGCTACACCTTC. This rearrangement joins TRBV13 to TRBJ1-2, with D unclear. V was cut by 5 bases and J by 4 bases, with 11 bases left in between. The germline gives CDR1 PRHDT, CDR2 FYEKMQ (reference sequence). The CDR3 spans 13 residues.